This T cell receptor beta chain comes out of a study of blood T cell repertoires in COVID-19. Study-level background: Sources were T cells, B-cell-depleted T cells, or PBMCs; the material itself was cDNA or gDNA.

Generated by immunoSEQ multiplex PCR, the TCRdb table keeps only in-frame clones and is missing some. The sample has about 220,000 clones, more than 75% seen once. Germline V gives CDR1 SGDLS, CDR2 YYNGEE. V shed 3 bases, J shed 5 bases, and the junction held 10 bases outside the gene matches. This CDR3 is 15 amino acids long. The rearrangement links TRBV9 to TRBJ2-7; 8 nucleotides match TRBD1. This TCR came from a human donor in a cohort sampled during active COVID-19. Sequencing was performed on peripheral blood. The CDR3 DNA reads as TGTGCCAGCAGCGCCTCGACAGGGGTTTCCCACGAGCAGTACTTC. Translation gives CASSASTGVSHEQYF.